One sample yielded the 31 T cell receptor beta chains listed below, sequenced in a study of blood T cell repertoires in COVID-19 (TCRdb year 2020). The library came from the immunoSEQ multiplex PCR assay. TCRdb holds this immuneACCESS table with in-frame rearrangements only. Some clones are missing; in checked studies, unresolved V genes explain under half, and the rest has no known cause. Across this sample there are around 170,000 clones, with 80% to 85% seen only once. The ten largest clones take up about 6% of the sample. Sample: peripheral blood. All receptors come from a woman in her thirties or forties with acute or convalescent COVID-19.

CDR3 sequence (DNA): TGTGCCAGCAGCCTTCAGGACAGGGGAGGTTCACCCCTCCACTTT. It specifies CASSLQDRGGSPLHF. This chain uses TRBV7-9 with TRBJ1-6; 9 bases align to TRBD1. The ends lost 5 bases at V and 9 bases at J; junction bases unmatched: 8. The CDR3 has 15 amino acids. Germline CDR1 and CDR2: SEHNR and FQNEAQ (reference sequence).

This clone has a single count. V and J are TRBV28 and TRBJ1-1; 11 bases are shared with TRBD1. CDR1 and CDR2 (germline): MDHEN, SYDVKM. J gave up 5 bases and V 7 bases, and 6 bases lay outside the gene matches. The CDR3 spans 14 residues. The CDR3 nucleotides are TGTGCCAGCACCCTGGGACAGGGGGGGACTGAAGCTTTCTTT. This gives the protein CASTLGQGGTEAFF.

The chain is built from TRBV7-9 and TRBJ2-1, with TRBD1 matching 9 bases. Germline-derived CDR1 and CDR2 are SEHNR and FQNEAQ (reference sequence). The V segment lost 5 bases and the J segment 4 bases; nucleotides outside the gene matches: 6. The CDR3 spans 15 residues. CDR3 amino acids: CASSLRQGGYNEQFF. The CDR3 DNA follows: TGTGCCAGCAGCCTCCGACAGGGGGGGTACAATGAGCAGTTCTTC.

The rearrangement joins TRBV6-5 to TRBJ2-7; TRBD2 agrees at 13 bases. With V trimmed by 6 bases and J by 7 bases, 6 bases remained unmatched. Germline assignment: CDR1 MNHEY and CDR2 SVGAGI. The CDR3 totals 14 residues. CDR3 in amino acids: CASSLTSGGWEQYF. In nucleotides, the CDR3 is TGTGCCAGCAGCCTGACTAGCGGGGGGTGGGAGCAGTACTTC.

The CDR3 nucleotides are TGTGCCAGCAGCTGGGACAGCTCCTATAATTCACCCCTCCACTTT. Translated: CASSWDSSYNSPLHF. This chain uses TRBV7-2 with TRBJ1-6, with 7 bases identical to TRBD1. V gave up 4 bases and J gave up 0 bases; unmatched junction bases: 0. The CDR3 is 15 residues long. CDR1 is SGHTA and CDR2 is FQGNSA in the germline V gene.

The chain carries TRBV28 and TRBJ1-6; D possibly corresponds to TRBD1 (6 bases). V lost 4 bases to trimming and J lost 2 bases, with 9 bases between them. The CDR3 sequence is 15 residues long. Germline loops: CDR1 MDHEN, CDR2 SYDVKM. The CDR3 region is CASSSRGPYNSPLHF. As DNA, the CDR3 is TGTGCCAGCAGTTCCAGGGGCCCCTATAATTCACCCCTCCACTTT.

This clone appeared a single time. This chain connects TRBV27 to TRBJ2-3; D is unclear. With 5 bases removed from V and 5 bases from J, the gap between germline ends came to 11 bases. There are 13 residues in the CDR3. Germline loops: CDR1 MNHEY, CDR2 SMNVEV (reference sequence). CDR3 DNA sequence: TGTGCCAGCAGTGTCGGTTCTGGAGATACGCAGTATTTT. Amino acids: CASSVGSGDTQYF.

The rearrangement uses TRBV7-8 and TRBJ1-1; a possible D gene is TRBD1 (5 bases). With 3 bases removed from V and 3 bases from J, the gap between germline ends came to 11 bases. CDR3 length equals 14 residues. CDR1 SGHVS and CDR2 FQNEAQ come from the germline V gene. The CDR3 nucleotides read TGTGCCAGCAGCTTGCAGGGCGGGGACACTGAAGCTTTCTTT. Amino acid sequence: CASSLQGGDTEAFF.

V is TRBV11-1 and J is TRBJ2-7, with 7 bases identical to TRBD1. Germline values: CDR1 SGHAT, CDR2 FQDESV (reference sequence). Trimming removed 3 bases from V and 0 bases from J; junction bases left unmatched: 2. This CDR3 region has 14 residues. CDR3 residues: CASSFGQASYEQYF. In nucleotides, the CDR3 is TGTGCCAGCAGCTTTGGACAGGCCTCCTACGAGCAGTACTTC.

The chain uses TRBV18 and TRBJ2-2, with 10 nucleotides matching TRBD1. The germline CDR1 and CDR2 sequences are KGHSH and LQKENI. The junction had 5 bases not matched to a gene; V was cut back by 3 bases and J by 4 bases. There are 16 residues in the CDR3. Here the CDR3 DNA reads TGTGCCAGCTCACCGCGGACAGGGGGGAGCACCGGGGAGCTGTTTTTT. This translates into CASSPRTGGSTGELFF.

The CDR3 is CASSLGRAWDTGELFF. The CDR3 DNA sequence: TGTGCCAGCAGCTTGGGCAGGGCTTGGGACACCGGGGAGCTGTTTTTT. The chain combines TRBV5-8 with TRBJ2-2; D might be TRBD1 (5 bases). Germline V gene sequence: CDR1 SGHTS, CDR2 YDEGEE. This CDR3 region has 16 residues. The ends were cut back, 0 bases at V and 3 bases at J, with 12 bases in the middle.

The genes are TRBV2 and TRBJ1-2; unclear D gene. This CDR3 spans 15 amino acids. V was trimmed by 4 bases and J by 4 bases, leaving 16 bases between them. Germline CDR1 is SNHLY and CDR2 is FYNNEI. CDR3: CASSGREGIGYGYTF. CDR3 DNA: TGTGCCAGCAGTGGACGGGAGGGAATAGGCTATGGCTACACCTTC.

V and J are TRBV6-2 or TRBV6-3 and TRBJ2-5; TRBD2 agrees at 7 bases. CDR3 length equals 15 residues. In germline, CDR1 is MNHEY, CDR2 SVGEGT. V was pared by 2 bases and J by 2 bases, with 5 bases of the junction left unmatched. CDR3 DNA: TGTGCCAGCAGTTACAGGACTAGAGTACAAGAGACCCAGTACTTC. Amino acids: CASSYRTRVQETQYF.

This chain's CDR3 is CAWSVQGLAYGYTF. CDR3 in DNA: TGTGCCTGGAGTGTACAGGGACTAGCGTATGGCTACACCTTC. The J gene is TRBJ1-2, the V gene TRBV30; maybe TRBD1 (6 bases). V was shortened by 0 bases and J by 5 bases, with 13 bases between the two germline ends. Germline assignment: CDR1 GTSNPN and CDR2 SVGIG (reference sequence). The CDR3 runs 14 residues.

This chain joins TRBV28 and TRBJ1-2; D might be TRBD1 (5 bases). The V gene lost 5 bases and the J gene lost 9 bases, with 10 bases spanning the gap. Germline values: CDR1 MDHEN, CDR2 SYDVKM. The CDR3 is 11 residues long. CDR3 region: CASSTDRRYTF. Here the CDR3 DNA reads TGTGCCAGCAGTACCGACAGACGCTACACCTTC.

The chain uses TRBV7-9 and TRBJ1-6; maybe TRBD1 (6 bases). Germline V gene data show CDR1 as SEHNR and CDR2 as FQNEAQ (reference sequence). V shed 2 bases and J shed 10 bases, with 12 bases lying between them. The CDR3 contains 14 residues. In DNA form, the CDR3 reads TGTGCCAGCAGCTTAACCCAGGGGACCTCACCCCTCCACTTT. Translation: CASSLTQGTSPLHF.

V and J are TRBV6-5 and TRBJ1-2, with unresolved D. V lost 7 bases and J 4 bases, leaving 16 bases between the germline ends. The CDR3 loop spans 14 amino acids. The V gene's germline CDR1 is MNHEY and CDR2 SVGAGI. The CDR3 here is CASNRHPKLYGYTF. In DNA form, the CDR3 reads TGTGCCAGCAATCGACACCCGAAGCTCTATGGCTACACCTTC.

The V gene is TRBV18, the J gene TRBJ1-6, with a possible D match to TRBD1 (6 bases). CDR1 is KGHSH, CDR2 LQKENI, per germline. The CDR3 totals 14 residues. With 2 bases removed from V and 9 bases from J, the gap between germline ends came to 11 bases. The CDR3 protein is CASSPGTLSSPLHF. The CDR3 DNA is TGTGCCAGCTCACCAGGGACACTGAGTTCACCCCTCCACTTT.

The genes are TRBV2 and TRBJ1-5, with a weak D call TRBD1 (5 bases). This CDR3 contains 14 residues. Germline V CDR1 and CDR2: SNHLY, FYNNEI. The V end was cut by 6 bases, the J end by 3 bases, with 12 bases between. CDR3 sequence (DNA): TGTGCCAGCAGACAGGACAACTACAATCAGCCCCAGCATTTT. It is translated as CASRQDNYNQPQHF.

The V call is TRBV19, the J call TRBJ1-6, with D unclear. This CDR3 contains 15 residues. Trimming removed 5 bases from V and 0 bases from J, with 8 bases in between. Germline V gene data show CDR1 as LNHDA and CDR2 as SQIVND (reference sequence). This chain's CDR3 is CASSPKSSYNSPLHF. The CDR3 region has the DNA TGTGCCAGTAGTCCGAAGAGCTCCTATAATTCACCCCTCCACTTT.

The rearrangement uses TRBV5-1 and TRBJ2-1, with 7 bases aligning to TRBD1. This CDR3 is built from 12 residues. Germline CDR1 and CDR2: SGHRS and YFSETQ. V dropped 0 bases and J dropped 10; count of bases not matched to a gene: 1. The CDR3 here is CASSLEGQEQFF. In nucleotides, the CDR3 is TGCGCCAGCAGCTTGGAGGGACAGGAGCAGTTCTTC.

Here the CDR3 reads CASSGGYGYTF. CDR3 in DNA: TGCGCCAGTTCGGGGGGTTATGGCTACACCTTC. The V gene is TRBV10-2, the J gene TRBJ1-2, with a possible D match to TRBD1 (5 bases). Trimming took off 9 bases at V and 5 bases at J, with 10 bases between the two ends. Germline assignment: CDR1 WSHSY and CDR2 SAAADI. The CDR3 is 11 amino acids.

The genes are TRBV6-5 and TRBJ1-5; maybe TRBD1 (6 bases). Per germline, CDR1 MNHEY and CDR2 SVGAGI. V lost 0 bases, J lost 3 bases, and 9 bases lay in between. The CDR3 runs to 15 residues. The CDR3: CASSYSGANNQPQHF. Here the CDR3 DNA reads TGTGCCAGCAGTTACTCGGGGGCTAACAATCAGCCCCAGCATTTT.

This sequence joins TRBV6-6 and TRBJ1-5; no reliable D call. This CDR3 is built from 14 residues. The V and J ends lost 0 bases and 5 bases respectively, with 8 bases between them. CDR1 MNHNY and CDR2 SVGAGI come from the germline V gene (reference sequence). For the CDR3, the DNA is TGTGCCAGCAGTTACTCGGGTCGGGATCAGCCCCAGCATTTT. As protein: CASSYSGRDQPQHF.

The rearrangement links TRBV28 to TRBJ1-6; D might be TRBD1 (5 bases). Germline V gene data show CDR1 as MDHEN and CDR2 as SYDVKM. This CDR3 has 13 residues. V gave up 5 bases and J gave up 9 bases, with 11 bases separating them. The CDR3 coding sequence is TGTGCCAGCAGTGATAGGGACTCTTCACCCCTCCACTTT. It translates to CASSDRDSSPLHF.

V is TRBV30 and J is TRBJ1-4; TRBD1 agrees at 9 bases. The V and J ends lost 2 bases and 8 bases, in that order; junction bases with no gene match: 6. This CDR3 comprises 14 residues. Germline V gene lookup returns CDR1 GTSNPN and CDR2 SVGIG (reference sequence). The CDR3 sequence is CAWSPGTGFEKLFF. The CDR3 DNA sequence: TGTGCCTGGAGTCCGGGGACAGGGTTCGAAAAACTGTTTTTT. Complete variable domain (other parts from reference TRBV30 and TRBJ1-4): SQTIHQWPATLVQPVGSPLSLECTVEGTSNPNLYWYRQAAGRGLQLLFYSVGIGQISSEVPQNLSASRPQDRQFILSSKKLLLSDSGFYLCAWSPGTGFEKLFFGSGTQLSVL.

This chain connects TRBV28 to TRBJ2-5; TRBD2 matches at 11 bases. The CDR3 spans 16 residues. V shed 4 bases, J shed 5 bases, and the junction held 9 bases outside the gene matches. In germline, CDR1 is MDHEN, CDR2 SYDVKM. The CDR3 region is CASSSISGGAWETQYF. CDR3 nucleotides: TGTGCCAGCAGTTCAATTAGCGGGGGGGCCTGGGAGACCCAGTACTTC.

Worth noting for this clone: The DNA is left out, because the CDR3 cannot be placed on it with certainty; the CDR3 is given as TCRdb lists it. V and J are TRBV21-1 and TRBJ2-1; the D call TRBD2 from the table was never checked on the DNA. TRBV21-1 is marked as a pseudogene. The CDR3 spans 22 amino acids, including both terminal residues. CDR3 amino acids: CASSTRLTMSSSSRACLNEQFF.

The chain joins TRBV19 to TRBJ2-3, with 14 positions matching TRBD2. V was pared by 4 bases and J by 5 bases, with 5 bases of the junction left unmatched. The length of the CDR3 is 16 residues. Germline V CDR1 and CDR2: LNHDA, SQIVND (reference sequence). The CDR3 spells CASSTRTSGGLDTQYF. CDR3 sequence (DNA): TGTGCCAGTAGTACCCGGACTAGCGGGGGGTTAGATACGCAGTATTTT.

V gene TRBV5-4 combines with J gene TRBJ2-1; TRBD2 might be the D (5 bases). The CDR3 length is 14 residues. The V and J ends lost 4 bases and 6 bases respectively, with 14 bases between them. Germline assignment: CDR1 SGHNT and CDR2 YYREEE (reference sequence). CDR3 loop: CASSNREGRNEQFF. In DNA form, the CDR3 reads TGTGCCAGCAGCAACCGGGAAGGGCGCAATGAGCAGTTCTTC. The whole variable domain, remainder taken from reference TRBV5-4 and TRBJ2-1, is ETGVTQSPTHLIKTRGQQVTLRCSSQSGHNTVSWYQQALGQGPQFIFQYYREEENGRGNFPPRFSGLQFPNYSSELNVNALELDDSALYLCASSNREGRNEQFFGPGTRLTVL.

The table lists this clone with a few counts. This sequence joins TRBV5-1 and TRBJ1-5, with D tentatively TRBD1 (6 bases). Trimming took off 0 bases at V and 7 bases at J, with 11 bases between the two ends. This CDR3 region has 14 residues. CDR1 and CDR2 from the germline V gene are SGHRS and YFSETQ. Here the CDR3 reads CASSLGEGVQPQHF. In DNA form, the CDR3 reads TGCGCCAGCAGCTTGGGGGAGGGGGTACAGCCCCAGCATTTT.